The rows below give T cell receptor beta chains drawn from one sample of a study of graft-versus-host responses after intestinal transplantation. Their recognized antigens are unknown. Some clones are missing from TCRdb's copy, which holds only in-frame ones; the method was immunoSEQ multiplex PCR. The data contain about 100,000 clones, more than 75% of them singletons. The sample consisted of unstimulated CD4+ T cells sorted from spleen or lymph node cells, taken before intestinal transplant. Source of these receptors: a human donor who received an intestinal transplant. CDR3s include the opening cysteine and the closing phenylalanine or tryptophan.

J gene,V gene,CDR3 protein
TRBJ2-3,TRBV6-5,CASRESGASTDTQYF
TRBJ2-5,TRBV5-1,CASSLDFETQYF
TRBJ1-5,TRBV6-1,CASSEIGAVLRQPQHF
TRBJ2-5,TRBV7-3,CASSAGTRETQYF
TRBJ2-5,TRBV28,CASRFLGSQETQYF
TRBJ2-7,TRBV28,CATSLAGGVVYEQYF
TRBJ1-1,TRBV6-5,CASRTDRGTEAFF
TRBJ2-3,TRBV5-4,CASSLDDRADTQYF
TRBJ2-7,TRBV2,CASRGGTYAYEQYF
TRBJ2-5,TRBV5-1,CASSLASTSGKETQYF
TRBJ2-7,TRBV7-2,CASSVNYEQYF
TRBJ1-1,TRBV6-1,CASSELGGRNTEAFF
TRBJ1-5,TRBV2,CASSLGQRNQPQHF
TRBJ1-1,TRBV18,CASSPSGGTNTEAFF
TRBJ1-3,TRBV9,CASSPGGRGGNTIYF
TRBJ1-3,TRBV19,CASSGLGETSGNTIYF
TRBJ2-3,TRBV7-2,CASSSTGHTQYF
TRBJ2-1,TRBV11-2,CASSFQGGSFNEQFF
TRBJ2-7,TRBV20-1,CSASGRYEQYF
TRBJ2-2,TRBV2,CASSPQGRGGELFF
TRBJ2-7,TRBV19,CASSRGYEQYF
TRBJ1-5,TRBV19,CASSRGDVQPQHF
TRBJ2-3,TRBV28,CASSSGGTGLRDTQYF
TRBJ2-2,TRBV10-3,CAISEADGELFF
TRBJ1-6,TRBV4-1,CASSQDTYNSPLHF
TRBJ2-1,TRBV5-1,CASSLTGTYNEQFF
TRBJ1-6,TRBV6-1,CASSESKFTYSWTGGLQNNSPLHF
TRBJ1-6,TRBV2,CASEDRAASPLHF
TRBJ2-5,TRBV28,CASSSRTGGNHQETQYF
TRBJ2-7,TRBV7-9,CASSFFAYEQYF
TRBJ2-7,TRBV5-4,CASSLGTSGSEQYF
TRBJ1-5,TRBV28,CASNFRDLKVRNQPQHF
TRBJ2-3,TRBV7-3,CASSPLGGPTGTQYF
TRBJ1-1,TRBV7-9,CASSPVDRGRTEAFF
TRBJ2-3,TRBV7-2,CASSLLGTGTAVDTQYF
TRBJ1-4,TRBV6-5,CASTDRDHNEKLFF
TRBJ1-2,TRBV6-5,CASSSPRGINGYTF